The T cell receptor beta chain under discussion was sequenced for a study of T-cell reconstitution after alpha-beta-depleted transplantation in children. This clonotype showed up just a few times. Its antigen remains unknown. Unique molecular identifiers were built into the TCRbeta library. Each CDR3 protein is one row after TCRdb ran MiXCR on the PCR reads. Among a few hundred thousand distinct CDR3 sequences listed, roughly a quarter were seen once. General study results and limits: By one year post-transplant, T-cell counts and diversity largely arose from T cells that were newly produced. Some patients showed high day-60 TCRbeta diversity, which derived from surviving recipient T cells and thymic progenitors. Expanded graft clones, several hundred of them, were reportedly the source of alpha-beta T cells about two months after transplant.

This sequence was found in a boy in the first two years of life with Wiskott-Aldrich syndrome, due to receive a stem cell transplant. This specimen consisted of PBMCs, obtained before TCRalphabeta/CD19-depleted stem cell transplant.

CDR3 nucleotide sequence: TGCGCCAGCAGCCCTGGACAGATCTACTCTGGAAACACCATATATTTT. Translation: CASSPGQIYSGNTIYF. The V call is TRBV5-1, the J call TRBJ1-3; possible D gene TRBD1, 6 bases. From germline, CDR1 is SGHRS and CDR2 YFSETQ. This CDR3 comprises 16 residues. V gave up 4 bases and J gave up 0 bases, with 14 bases separating them.